This TCR beta chain was recovered during a study of T cell changes during pregnancy in multiple sclerosis. Profiling relied on immunoSEQ multiplex PCR, and the TCRdb table lists in-frame clones only, not all of them. The sample lists tens of thousands of clones, 85% to 95% seen once, with approximately 2.1% in the top ten. The CDR3 covers 17 residues. The germline CDR1 and CDR2 sequences are SGHAT and FQNNGV. The V end was cut by 5 bases, the J end by 6 bases, with 24 bases between. The chain links TRBV11-2 to TRBJ2-3; the D gene is possibly TRBD1 (6 bases). This receptor was taken from a female donor with multiple sclerosis, enrolled in a pregnancy study. The sample consisted of peripheral blood, taken before pregnancy. The CDR3: CASSGEWGPGGVDTQYF. In nucleotides, the CDR3 is TGTGCCAGCAGCGGCGAGTGGGGGCCGGGTGGTGTGGATACGCAGTATTTT.